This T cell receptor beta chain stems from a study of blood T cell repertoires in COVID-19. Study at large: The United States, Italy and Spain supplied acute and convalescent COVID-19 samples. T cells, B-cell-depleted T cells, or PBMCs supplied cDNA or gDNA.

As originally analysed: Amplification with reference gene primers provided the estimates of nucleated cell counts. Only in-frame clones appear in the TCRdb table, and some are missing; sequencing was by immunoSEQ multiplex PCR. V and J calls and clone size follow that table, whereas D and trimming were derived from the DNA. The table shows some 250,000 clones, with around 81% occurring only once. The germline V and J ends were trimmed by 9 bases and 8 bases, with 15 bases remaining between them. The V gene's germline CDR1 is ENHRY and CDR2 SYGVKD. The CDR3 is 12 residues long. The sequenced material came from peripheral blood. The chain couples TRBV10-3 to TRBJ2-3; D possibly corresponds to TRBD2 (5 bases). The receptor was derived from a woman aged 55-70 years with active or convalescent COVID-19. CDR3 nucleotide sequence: TGTGCCATACATGCGGGTGACGGTACGCAGTATTTT. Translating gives CAIHAGDGTQYF.